This entry lists 29 T cell receptor beta chains sequenced from one sample in a study of neurological immune-mediated disorders. TCRdb processed the 5' RACE reads anew with MiXCR; each CDR3 protein has one entry. Here the sample spans about 66,000 distinct CDR3 sequences, roughly 10% being singletons. As to time point: longitudinal time-point 2. Sequenced input: PBMCs. These TCRs come from a man aged 30-40 years in good health.

This clonotype was found once. A much larger clone is a single base away; this may be a read error. The chain is built from TRBV5-1 and TRBJ2-6; 7 nucleotides match TRBD1. The CDR3 has 16 residues. Looked up from germline, CDR1 is SGHRS and CDR2 is YFSETQ. V trimming: 8 bases; J trimming: 5 bases; junction bases outside the gene matches: 13. The CDR3 sequence: CASKDRALTRANVLTF. The CDR3 DNA reads as TGCGCCAGTAAAGACAGGGCGCTAACTCGGGCCAACGTCCTGACTTTC.

This clonotype was counted many times. This chain joins TRBV28 and TRBJ1-1; a possible D gene is TRBD1 (5 bases). The V end lost 6 bases, the J end lost 6 bases, and 17 bases lay between the germline ends. This CDR3 comprises 14 residues. Germline CDR1 MDHEN, CDR2 SYDVKM. CDR3 in DNA: TGTGCCAGCAGCCATCCGAGCAGGGTCGCTGAAGCTTTCTTT. Translated, it gives CASSHPSRVAEAFF.

This clonotype was seen many times. V and J are TRBV28 and TRBJ2-7; TRBD2 aligns across 8 bases. Germline V gives CDR1 MDHEN, CDR2 SYDVKM. The V gene end was trimmed by 5 bases and the J gene end by 0 bases; junction bases not matched to a gene: 6. The CDR3 loop spans 15 amino acids. In nucleotides, the CDR3 is TGTGCCAGCAGTGTACTAGCGGTAAACTCCTACGAGCAGTACTTC. This gives the protein CASSVLAVNSYEQYF. The full variable domain, with the rest looked up from reference TRBV28 and TRBJ2-7, is DVKVTQSSRYLVKRTGEKVFLECVQDMDHENMFWYRQDPGLGLRLIYFSYDVKMKEKGDIPEGYSVSREKKERFSLILESASTNQTSMYLCASSVLAVNSYEQYFGPGTRLTVT.

At least ten counts were recorded for this clonotype. The rearrangement links TRBV7-3 to TRBJ1-2; TRBD1 is a possible D gene (6 bases). V lost 5 bases, J lost 6 bases, and 13 bases lay in between. Germline V gene data show CDR1 as SGHTA and CDR2 as FQGTGA. CDR3 length: 13 residues. CDR3 sequence: CASSTGTLNGYTF. The CDR3, as DNA: TGTGCCAGCAGCACCGGGACACTGAATGGCTACACCTTC.

This clonotype occurred many times. The gene calls are TRBV11-2 and TRBJ2-1; weak D call: TRBD1 (5 bases). Germline loops: CDR1 SGHAT, CDR2 FQNNGV. The germline V and J ends were trimmed by 5 bases and 8 bases, with 10 bases remaining between them. The CDR3 runs to 12 residues. CDR3 sequence reads: CASSRQGDEQFF. Here the CDR3 DNA reads TGTGCCAGCAGCCGTCAGGGCGATGAGCAGTTCTTC.

The table lists this clonotype with many counts. The chain couples TRBV2 to TRBJ1-5; no firm D call. V was cut by 2 bases and J by 2 bases, with 10 bases left in between. The CDR3 is 15 residues long. Germline lookup yields CDR1 SNHLY and CDR2 FYNNEI. As DNA, the CDR3 is TGTGCCAGCAGTGAACTGCGGTGGGGCAATCAGCCCCAGCATTTT. Translating it yields CASSELRWGNQPQHF.

Ten or more counts support this clonotype. V usage is TRBV20-1 and J usage is TRBJ2-3; 16 bases line up with TRBD2. The germline CDR1 and CDR2 sequences are DFQATT and SNEGSKA (reference sequence). Losses at the gene ends were 7 bases for V and 5 bases for J; bases not matched to a gene: 6. The CDR3 loop spans 15 amino acids. In nucleotides, the CDR3 is TGCAGTGGAGCGGGACTAGCGGGAGGGATAGATACGCAGTATTTT. It encodes CSGAGLAGGIDTQYF.

This clonotype was seen ten or more times. This chain links TRBV12-3 or TRBV12-4 with TRBJ1-1, with D uncertain. The CDR3 has 14 residues. The ends were cut back, 1 base at V and 4 bases at J, with 10 bases in the middle. CDR3: CASSLGGRITEAFF. In DNA form, the CDR3 reads TGTGCCAGCAGTTTAGGAGGGAGGATCACTGAAGCTTTCTTT.

This clonotype was seen at least ten times. This chain uses TRBV28 with TRBJ1-6; 9 nucleotides line up with TRBD1. This CDR3 is built from 16 residues. Germline V gene sequence: CDR1 MDHEN, CDR2 SYDVKM. The ends lost 3 bases at V and 9 bases at J; junction bases unmatched: 9. The CDR3, as DNA: TGTGCCAGCAGTTTTCCTCGAACAGGGGGCGGTTCACCCCTCCACTTT. It encodes CASSFPRTGGGSPLHF.

The table lists this clonotype with many counts. CDR3 sequence reads: CSARVPGLAGGPHEQYF. As DNA, the CDR3 is TGCAGTGCTAGAGTGCCGGGACTAGCGGGAGGGCCCCACGAGCAGTACTTC. The chain combines TRBV20-1 with TRBJ2-7, with 16 bases identical to TRBD2. V lost 1 base, J lost 5 bases, and 8 bases stayed unmatched. The germline V gene has CDR1 DFQATT and CDR2 SNEGSKA (reference sequence). The CDR3 contains 17 residues.

This clonotype has ten or more counts. The chain is built from TRBV5-1 and TRBJ2-3; 9 nucleotides line up with TRBD2. The CDR3 runs 16 residues. Trimming cost V 4 bases and J 0 bases; bases outside gene matches: 6. Germline assignment: CDR1 SGHRS and CDR2 YFSETQ. CDR3 region: CASSRLAGISTDTQYF. In DNA form, the CDR3 reads TGCGCCAGCAGCAGGCTAGCGGGAATTAGCACAGATACGCAGTATTTT.

This clonotype has ten or more counts. The genes are TRBV29-1 and TRBJ1-2; D is undetermined. Deletions cut 5 bases from V and 5 bases from J, with 18 bases between. From germline, CDR1 is SQVTM and CDR2 ANQGSEA. The CDR3 consists of 14 residues. The CDR3 sequence is CSVTSEDGDYGYTF. DNA of the CDR3: TGCAGCGTTACTAGTGAAGACGGGGATTATGGCTACACCTTC. Supplemented by reference TRBV29-1 and TRBJ1-2, the full variable domain reads SAVISQKPSRDICQRGTSLTIQCQVDSQVTMMFWYRQQPGQSLTLIATANQGSEATYESGFVIDKFPISRPNLTFSTLTVSNMSPEDSSIYLCSVTSEDGDYGYTFGSGTRLTVV.

This clonotype was counted at least ten times. The chain recombines TRBV3-1 with TRBJ2-5; 11 bases match TRBD2. The CDR3 runs 16 residues. The germline V gene encodes CDR1 LGHDT and CDR2 YNNKEL (reference sequence). The J segment lost 5 bases and the V segment lost 4 bases, leaving 9 bases of the junction unmatched. The CDR3 loop is CASSLSLAGVWETQYF. CDR3 sequence (DNA): TGTGCCAGCAGCCTTTCACTAGCGGGAGTTTGGGAGACCCAGTACTTC.

This clonotype appeared many times. The CDR3 DNA follows: TGTGCCAGCACCGCTTTGGCGGGGCAGAGAAATCAGCCCCAGCATTTT. Encoded protein: CASTALAGQRNQPQHF. The chain combines TRBV12-3 or TRBV12-4 with TRBJ1-5; maybe TRBD1 (5 bases). V lost 7 bases, J lost 4 bases, and 20 bases lay in between. There are 16 residues in the CDR3.

The chain joins TRBV2 to TRBJ2-1; D unresolved. CDR1 and CDR2 (germline): SNHLY, FYNNEI. The CDR3 has 12 residues. V lost 3 bases and J 13 bases, leaving 13 bases between the germline ends. The CDR3 is CASSEGFLEQFF. The CDR3 region has the DNA TGTGCCAGCAGTGAGGGCTTCCTAGAACAGTTCTTC.

This clonotype was counted many times. The chain uses TRBV10-2 and TRBJ2-7; D is undetermined. Trimming shortened V by 9 bases and J by 0 bases, and 12 bases separated the two germline ends. CDR1 and CDR2 from the germline V gene are WSHSY and SAAADI. CDR3 length equals 13 residues. CDR3 nucleotides: TGCGCCAGTAATTATGGCGGCTCCTACGAGCAGTACTTC. Its translation is CASNYGGSYEQYF.

The chain joins TRBV15 to TRBJ2-1; D uncertain. CDR3 size: 14 residues. V dropped 0 bases and J dropped 6 bases, with 9 bases sitting between them. Looked up from germline, CDR1 is LNHNV and CDR2 is YYDKDF (reference sequence). For the CDR3, the DNA is TGTGCCACCAGCAGAGACCCTATTTTCAATGAGCAGTTCTTC. Residues: CATSRDPIFNEQFF.

This clonotype was detected many times. The rearrangement joins TRBV20-1 to TRBJ1-1, with D possibly TRBD1 on 6 matching bases. This CDR3 has 13 residues. With 0 bases removed from V and 2 bases from J, the gap between germline ends came to 7 bases. The germline gives CDR1 DFQATT, CDR2 SNEGSKA (reference sequence). The CDR3 DNA reads TGCAGTGCTAGAGAGGACAGTAACACTGAAGCTTTCTTT. Its translation is CSAREDSNTEAFF.

This clonotype was detected ten times or more. The chain is built from TRBV5-1 and TRBJ2-5; 7 bases are a match to TRBD2. CDR1 is SGHRS and CDR2 is YFSETQ in the germline V gene. V lost 4 bases to trimming and J lost 1 base; unmatched junction nucleotides: 4. CDR3 size: 14 residues. CDR3 loop: CASSRSSGQETQYF. DNA for the CDR3: TGCGCCAGCAGCCGGTCTAGCGGCCAAGAGACCCAGTACTTC.

Ten or more counts support this clonotype. The chain joins TRBV29-1 to TRBJ2-5; 7 bases agree with TRBD2. The CDR3 loop spans 19 amino acids. Germline CDR1 is SQVTM and CDR2 is ANQGSEA. V was clipped by 4 bases and J by 0 bases; unmatched bases: 20. The chain's CDR3 is CSVGGVRGRAEIHQETQYF. For the CDR3, the DNA is TGCAGCGTTGGAGGGGTGAGAGGGAGGGCCGAAATTCACCAAGAGACCCAGTACTTC. Full variable domain (outside the CDR3, taken from reference TRBV29-1 and TRBJ2-5): SAVISQKPSRDICQRGTSLTIQCQVDSQVTMMFWYRQQPGQSLTLIATANQGSEATYESGFVIDKFPISRPNLTFSTLTVSNMSPEDSSIYLCSVGGVRGRAEIHQETQYFGPGTRLLVL.

This clonotype was picked up many times. V usage is TRBV18 and J usage is TRBJ2-7; no firm D call. The CDR3 loop spans 13 amino acids. V shed 2 bases and J shed 4 bases, with 9 bases lying between them. Germline lookup yields CDR1 KGHSH and CDR2 LQKENI. The CDR3 reads CASSPNTRYEQYF. The CDR3 coding sequence is TGTGCCAGCTCACCAAACACAAGATACGAGCAGTACTTC.

This clonotype was seen at least ten times. This chain connects TRBV5-5 to TRBJ1-4; 8 bases are shared with TRBD1. From germline, CDR1 is SGHKS and CDR2 YYEKEE (reference sequence). Trimming at V came to 0 bases and at J to 15 bases, leaving 16 bases not matched to a gene. The length of the CDR3 is 16 residues. The CDR3 coding sequence is TGTGCCAGCAGCTTGGCCTTCCGGGACAGGATTGAAGATATGTTTTTT. It specifies CASSLAFRDRIEDMFF.

The sample holds many counts of this clonotype. V is TRBV7-8 and J is TRBJ2-3; D not resolved. CDR3 length: 15 amino acids. Germline V gene data show CDR1 as SGHVS and CDR2 as FQNEAQ. Trimming left V 2 bases short and J 1 base short, with 10 bases between. The CDR3 sequence: CASSLIGSGTDTQYF. The CDR3 DNA follows: TGTGCCAGCAGCTTAATAGGCAGCGGCACAGATACGCAGTATTTT.

This clonotype was recorded many times. V and J are TRBV7-8 and TRBJ2-7, with TRBD2 matching over 11 bases. Germline CDR1 is SGHVS and CDR2 is FQNEAQ. CDR3 size: 15 residues. The V gene end was trimmed by 2 bases and the J gene end by 1 base; junction bases not matched to a gene: 1. This CDR3 is CASSLRTSGSYEQYF. The CDR3 region has the DNA TGTGCCAGCAGCTTAAGGACTAGCGGGTCCTACGAGCAGTACTTC.

This clonotype was recorded at least ten times. The chain carries TRBV5-1 and TRBJ2-7; maybe TRBD1 (6 bases). Germline lookup yields CDR1 SGHRS and CDR2 YFSETQ. Trimming stripped 1 base from V and 3 bases from J, with 11 bases between. The CDR3 is 14 amino acids. This CDR3 reads CASSLRTVGYEQYF. As DNA, the CDR3 is TGCGCCAGCAGCTTGAGGACAGTGGGCTACGAGCAGTACTTC.

In its sample, this clonotype was seen many times. The chain couples TRBV15 to TRBJ2-7; perhaps TRBD2 as D (5 bases). The CDR3 extends over 15 amino acids. The V gene's germline CDR1 is LNHNV and CDR2 YYDKDF (reference sequence). The germline V and J ends were trimmed by 0 bases and 0 bases, with 9 bases remaining between them. The CDR3 here is CATSRDQEGSYEQYF. In DNA form, the CDR3 reads TGTGCCACCAGCAGAGATCAAGAGGGCTCCTACGAGCAGTACTTC. Full variable domain (rest looked up from reference TRBV15 and TRBJ2-7): DAMVIQNPRYQVTQFGKPVTLSCSQTLNHNVMYWYQQKSSQAPKLLFHYYDKDFNNEADTPDNFQSRRPNTSFCFLDIRSPGLGDTAMYLCATSRDQEGSYEQYFGPGTRLTVT.

This clonotype was observed many times. The V gene is TRBV18, the J gene TRBJ1-3; D is ambiguous. Trimming took off 4 bases at V and 2 bases at J, with 12 bases between the two ends. The CDR3 runs 15 residues. CDR1 is KGHSH and CDR2 is LQKENI in the germline V gene. In DNA form, the CDR3 reads TGTGCCAGCTCACAATTACAGAGTCCTGGAAACACCATATATTTT. This encodes CASSQLQSPGNTIYF. The full variable domain, completed using reference TRBV18 and TRBJ1-3, is NAGVMQNPRHLVRRRGQEARLRCSPMKGHSHVYWYRQLPEEGLKFMVYLQKENIIDESGMPKERFSAEFPKEGPSILRIQQVVRGDSAAYFCASSQLQSPGNTIYFGEGSWLTVV.

This clonotype was seen ten or more times. The CDR3 protein is CSAGQGQDEQYF. The CDR3 DNA reads TGCAGTGCCGGACAGGGTCAAGACGAGCAGTACTTC. V gene TRBV20-1 combines with J gene TRBJ2-7; 8 bases map to TRBD1. Germline V gene sequence: CDR1 DFQATT, CDR2 SNEGSKA (reference sequence). The V segment lost 6 bases and the J segment 5 bases; nucleotides outside the gene matches: 6. This CDR3 region has 12 residues.

This clonotype was found many times. The V gene is TRBV5-6, the J gene TRBJ2-5; D is ambiguous. Trimming stripped 3 bases from V and 2 bases from J, with 11 bases between. CDR1 and CDR2 from the germline V gene are SGHDT and YYEEEE. The CDR3 covers 14 residues. This CDR3 is CASSSRPGQETQYF. As DNA, the CDR3 is TGTGCCAGCAGCTCTCGCCCGGGTCAAGAGACCCAGTACTTC.